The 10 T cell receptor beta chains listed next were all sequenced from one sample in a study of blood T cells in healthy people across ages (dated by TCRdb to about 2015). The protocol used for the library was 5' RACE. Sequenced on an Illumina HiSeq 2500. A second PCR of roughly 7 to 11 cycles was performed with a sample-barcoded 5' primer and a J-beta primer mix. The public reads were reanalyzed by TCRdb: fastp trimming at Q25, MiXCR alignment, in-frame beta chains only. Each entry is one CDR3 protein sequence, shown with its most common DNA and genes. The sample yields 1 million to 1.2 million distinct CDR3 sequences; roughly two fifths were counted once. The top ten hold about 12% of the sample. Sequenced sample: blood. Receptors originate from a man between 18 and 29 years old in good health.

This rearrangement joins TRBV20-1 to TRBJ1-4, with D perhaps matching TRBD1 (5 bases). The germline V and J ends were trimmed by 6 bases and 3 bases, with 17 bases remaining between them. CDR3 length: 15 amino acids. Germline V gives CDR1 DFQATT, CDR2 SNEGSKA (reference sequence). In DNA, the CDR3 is TGCAGTGCGTCGTCAGGGTTCGTAGCTAATGAAAAACTGTTTTTT. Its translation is CSASSGFVANEKLFF.

CDR3 sequence: CASSLLGQGEGQPQHF. The CDR3, as DNA: TGTGCCAGCAGCTTATTGGGTCAGGGTGAGGGTCAGCCCCAGCATTTT. The V and J genes are TRBV7-2 and TRBJ1-5; TRBD1 is a possible D gene (5 bases). Germline V CDR1 and CDR2: SGHTA, FQGNSA. Trimming took off 2 bases at V and 6 bases at J, with 17 bases between the two ends. The CDR3 is made up of 16 amino acids.

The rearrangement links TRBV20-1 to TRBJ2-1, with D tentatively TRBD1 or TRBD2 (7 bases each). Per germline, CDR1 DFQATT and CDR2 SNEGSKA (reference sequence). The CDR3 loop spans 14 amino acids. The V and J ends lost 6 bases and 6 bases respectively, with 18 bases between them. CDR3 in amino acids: CSAGAGGASNEQFF. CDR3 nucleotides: TGCAGTGCAGGAGCAGGGGGGGCGTCCAATGAGCAGTTCTTC.

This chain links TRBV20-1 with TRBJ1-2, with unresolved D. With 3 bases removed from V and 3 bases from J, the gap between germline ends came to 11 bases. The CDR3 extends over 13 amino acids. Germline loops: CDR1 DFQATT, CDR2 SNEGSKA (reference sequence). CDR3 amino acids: CSASPDTYYGYTF. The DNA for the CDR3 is TGCAGTGCTAGTCCAGACACTTACTATGGCTACACCTTC.

CDR3 DNA sequence: TGTGCCAGCAGCTCCACACAGGGGTACTATGGCTACACCTTC. Amino acids: CASSSTQGYYGYTF. This rearrangement joins TRBV7-9 to TRBJ1-2, with 7 bases identical to TRBD1. The CDR3 is 14 amino acids. The germline V gene has CDR1 SEHNR and CDR2 FQNEAQ (reference sequence). The J segment lost 3 bases and the V segment lost 4 bases, leaving 5 bases of the junction unmatched.

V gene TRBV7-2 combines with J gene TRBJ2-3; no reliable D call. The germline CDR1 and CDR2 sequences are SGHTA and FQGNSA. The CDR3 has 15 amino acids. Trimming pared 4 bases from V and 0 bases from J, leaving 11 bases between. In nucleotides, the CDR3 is TGTGCCAGCAGCTACAACTCACTTAGCACAGATACGCAGTATTTT. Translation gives CASSYNSLSTDTQYF.

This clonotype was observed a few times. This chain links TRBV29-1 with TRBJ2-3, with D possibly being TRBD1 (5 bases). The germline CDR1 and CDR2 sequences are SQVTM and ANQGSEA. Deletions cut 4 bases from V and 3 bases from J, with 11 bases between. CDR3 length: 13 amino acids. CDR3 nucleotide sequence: TGCAGCGTTGGCGGCAGGGTTACAGATACGCAGTATTTT. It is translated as CSVGGRVTDTQYF.

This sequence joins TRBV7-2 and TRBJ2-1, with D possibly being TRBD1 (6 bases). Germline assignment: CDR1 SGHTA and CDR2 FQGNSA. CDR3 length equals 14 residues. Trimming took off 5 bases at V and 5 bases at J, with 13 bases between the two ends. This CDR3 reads CASSRRGRDNEQFF. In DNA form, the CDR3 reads TGTGCCAGCAGCCGCAGGGGACGGGACAATGAGCAGTTCTTC.

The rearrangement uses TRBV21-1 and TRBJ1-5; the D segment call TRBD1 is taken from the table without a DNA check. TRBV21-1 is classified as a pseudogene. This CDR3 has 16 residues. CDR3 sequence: CASSMPLDRANQPQHF. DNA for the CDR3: TGTGCCAGCAGCATGCCCCTGGACAGAGCAAATCAGCCCCAGCATTTT.

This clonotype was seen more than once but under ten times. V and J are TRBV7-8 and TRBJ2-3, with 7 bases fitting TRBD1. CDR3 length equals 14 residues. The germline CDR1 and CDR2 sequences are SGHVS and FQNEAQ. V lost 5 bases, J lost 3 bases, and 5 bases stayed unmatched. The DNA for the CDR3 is TGTGCCAGCAGCCTAGGGACAGAAACAGATACGCAGTATTTT. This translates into CASSLGTETDTQYF.